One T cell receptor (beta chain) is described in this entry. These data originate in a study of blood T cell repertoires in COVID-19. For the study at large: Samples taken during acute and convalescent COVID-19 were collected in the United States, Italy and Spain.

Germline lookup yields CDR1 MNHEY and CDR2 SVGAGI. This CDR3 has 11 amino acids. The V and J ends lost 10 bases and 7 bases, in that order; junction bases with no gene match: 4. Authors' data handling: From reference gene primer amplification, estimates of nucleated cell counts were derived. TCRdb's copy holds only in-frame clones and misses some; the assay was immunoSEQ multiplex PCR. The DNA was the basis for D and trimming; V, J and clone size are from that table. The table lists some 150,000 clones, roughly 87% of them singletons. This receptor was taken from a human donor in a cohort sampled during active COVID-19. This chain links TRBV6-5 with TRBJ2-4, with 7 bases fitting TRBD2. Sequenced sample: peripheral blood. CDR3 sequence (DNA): TGTGCCACTGGGACTATCAACATTCAGTACTTC. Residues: CATGTINIQYF.